This is a list of T cell receptor beta chains from one sample in a study of T cell repertoires in cytomegalovirus infection. Each CDR3 protein is one row after TCRdb ran MiXCR on the reads. The table shows roughly 250,000 distinct CDR3 sequences, with 12% occurring only once. The sequenced material came from PBMCs. The source is a human donor in good health (CMV status not recorded). Some clones in this sample may be carry-over from other donors' samples. Both conserved end residues are part of each CDR3. Fields, in order: V gene, J gene, clone size, D gene, CDR3 protein, CDR3 DNA. A D gene is named only where the DNA matches it firmly. Expanded clones get a size class; other rows say once, few or many, or leave the size out.

>TRBV14|TRBJ1-6|few|-
CASSQGSRSYNSPLHF
TGTGCCAGCAGCCAAGGCTCCCGCTCCTATAATTCACCCCTCCACTTT
>TRBV7-9|TRBJ1-1|many|-
CASSLGLVLNTEAFF
TGTGCCAGCAGCTTAGGGCTCGTCCTGAACACTGAAGCTTTCTTT
>TRBV7-2|TRBJ2-1|many|TRBD2
CASSRSAGSSYNEQFF
TGTGCCAGCAGCCGTTCAGCGGGGAGCTCCTACAATGAGCAGTTCTTC
>TRBV28|TRBJ1-1|-|-
CASSLGGALRTEAFF
TGTGCCAGCAGTTTAGGGGGGGCGCTTCGCACTGAAGCTTTCTTT
>TRBV7-2|TRBJ2-4|many|-
CASSLLGGGNIQYF
TGTGCCAGCAGTCTTCTAGGGGGTGGGAACATTCAGTACTTC
>TRBV6-1|TRBJ2-1|many|TRBD2
CASSTQRGGRGYNEQFF
TGTGCCAGCAGTACCCAGCGGGGGGGTAGGGGCTACAATGAGCAGTTCTTC
>TRBV7-2|TRBJ2-5|many|-
CASSLDSPRGVETQYF
TGTGCCAGCAGCTTAGACTCACCGCGGGGCGTAGAGACCCAGTACTTC
>TRBV5-1|TRBJ2-7|few|-
CASSLVSQDEQYF
TGCGCCAGCAGCTTGGTATCTCAAGACGAGCAGTACTTC
>TRBV7-2|TRBJ2-1|many|TRBD1
CASSPDRVSYNEQFF
TGTGCCAGCAGCCCGGACAGGGTATCCTACAATGAGCAGTTCTTC
>TRBV6-2/TRBV6-3|TRBJ2-7|many|-
CASSYRSLLVYEQYF
TGTGCCAGCAGTTACCGGTCCCTCCTGGTCTACGAGCAGTACTTC
>TRBV7-2|TRBJ2-5|many|TRBD2
CASSFGGNQETQYF
TGTGCCAGCAGCTTCGGGGGGAATCAAGAGACCCAGTACTTC
>TRBV4-2|TRBJ2-2|many|-
CASSQGGDRTGELFF
TGTGCCAGCAGCCAAGGTGGGGATCGCACCGGGGAGCTGTTTTTT
>TRBV15|TRBJ2-1|few|TRBD1
CATSRHPVFFTGDEQFF
TGTGCCACCAGCAGACACCCCGTTTTCTTCACAGGGGATGAGCAGTTCTTC
>TRBV7-3|TRBJ2-7|few|-
CASSLSERGGQYF
TGTGCCAGCAGCTTATCAGAGCGTGGCGGGCAGTACTTC
>TRBV10-3|TRBJ2-7|-|TRBD2
CAIRKGRDNNEQYF
TGTGCCATCAGAAAGGGGAGGGATAACAACGAGCAGTACTTC
>TRBV5-1|TRBJ2-3|few|TRBD2
CASSSRAGRRTDTQYF
TGCGCCAGCAGCTCCCGAGCGGGGCGCCGCACAGATACGCAGTATTTT
>TRBV7-2|TRBJ2-3|many|TRBD2
CASRKSGGFTDTQYF
TGTGCCAGCAGGAAGAGCGGGGGCTTCACAGATACGCAGTATTTT
>TRBV20-1|TRBJ1-5|-|-
CSALDRSHNQPQHF
TGCAGTGCTCTCGACAGGTCCCACAATCAGCCCCAGCATTTT
>TRBV29-1|TRBJ2-5|few|TRBD2
CSVLSGRAETQYF
TGCAGCGTTCTTAGCGGGAGGGCCGAGACCCAGTACTTC
>TRBV30|TRBJ1-6|-|-
CAWSMTGTRESPLHF
TGTGCCTGGAGTATGACCGGGACAAGGGAGTCACCCCTCCACTTT
>TRBV29-1|TRBJ2-5|-|TRBD2
CSVVGRRETQYF
TGCAGCGTTGTCGGGAGGAGGGAGACCCAGTACTTC
>TRBV11-1|TRBJ1-1|many|TRBD1
CASSFGTGGLNTEAFF
TGTGCCAGCAGCTTCGGGACAGGGGGACTGAACACTGAAGCTTTCTTT
>TRBV7-2|TRBJ1-2|many|-
CASSPGPSPYGYTF
TGTGCCAGCAGCCCAGGGCCAAGTCCCTATGGCTACACCTTC
>TRBV19|TRBJ1-4|many|-
CATAEEELFF
TGTGCCACCGCGGAAGAGGAACTGTTTTTT
>TRBV11-3|TRBJ2-5|-|-
CASSSSSGFQETQYF
TGTGCCAGCAGCTCTTCAAGCGGATTTCAAGAGACCCAGTACTTC
>TRBV12-3/TRBV12-4|TRBJ2-3|many|-
CASSLQVRVTDTQYF
TGTGCCAGCAGTCTTCAGGTACGGGTTACAGATACGCAGTATTTT
>TRBV6-2/TRBV6-3|TRBJ2-1|once|TRBD2
CASRLAGAYNEQFF
TGTGCCAGCCGGCTAGCGGGAGCCTACAATGAGCAGTTCTTC
>TRBV29-1|TRBJ2-5|-|-
CSVAPLGQETQYF
TGCAGCGTTGCCCCTCTGGGGCAAGAGACCCAGTACTTC
>TRBV6-2/TRBV6-3|TRBJ2-2|many|TRBD1
CATGTGLTGELFF
TGTGCCACCGGGACAGGGCTAACCGGGGAGCTGTTTTTT
>TRBV7-9|TRBJ1-2|many|TRBD1
CASSPQDGTGRFGGAGGGYTF
TGTGCCAGCAGCCCCCAGGATGGGACAGGGAGATTCGGTGGTGCTGGGGGTGGCTACACCTTC